Given below is one TCR beta chain in context. The antigen is undetermined. The sample contains more than one DNA sequence encoding this CDR3. These data are taken from a study of shared clonotypes between healthy human individuals. Study-level findings and limits: Rarefaction revealed incomplete sorted-subset sequencing despite large depth.

CDR1 and CDR2 from the germline V gene are MNHNY and SVGAGI (reference sequence). With 4 bases clipped from V and 3 bases from J, the junction kept 1 base outside the gene matches. CDR3 length: 14 amino acids. In the authors' workflow: Without quality scores, immunoSEQ junctional reads could not be filtered like full-length reads. Only in-frame clones appear in the TCRdb table, and some are missing; sequencing was by immunoSEQ multiplex PCR. That table supplies the V and J calls and clone size; D and trimming were determined from the DNA. This table holds about 2.4 million clones, just over 90% found once.

This TCR was sampled from a man aged 18-30 years in good health. This chain connects TRBV6-6 to TRBJ2-7, with 12 nucleotides matching TRBD2. The material sequenced was naive CD4+ T cells sorted from blood. Indicated subset: CD45RA+ positively selected. The CDR3 DNA reads TGTGCCAGCAGTTCTAGCGGGGGGGACTACGAGCAGTACTTC. It yields the protein CASSSSGGDYEQYF.